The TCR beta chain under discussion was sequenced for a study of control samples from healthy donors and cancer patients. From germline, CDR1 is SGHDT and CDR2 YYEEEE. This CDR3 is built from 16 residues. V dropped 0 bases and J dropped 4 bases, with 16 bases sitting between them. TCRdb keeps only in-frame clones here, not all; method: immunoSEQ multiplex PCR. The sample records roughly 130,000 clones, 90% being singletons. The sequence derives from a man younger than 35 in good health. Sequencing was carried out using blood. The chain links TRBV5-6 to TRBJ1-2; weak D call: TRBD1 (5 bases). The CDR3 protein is CASSLEPGGTGYGYTF. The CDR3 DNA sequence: TGTGCCAGCAGCTTGGAGCCTGGGGGGACGGGCTATGGCTACACCTTC. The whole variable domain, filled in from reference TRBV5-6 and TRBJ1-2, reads DAGVTQSPTHLIKTRGQQVTLRCSPKSGHDTVSWYQQALGQGPQFIFQYYEEEERQRGNFPDRFSGHQFPNYSSELNVNALLLGDSALYLCASSLEPGGTGYGYTFGSGTRLTVV.